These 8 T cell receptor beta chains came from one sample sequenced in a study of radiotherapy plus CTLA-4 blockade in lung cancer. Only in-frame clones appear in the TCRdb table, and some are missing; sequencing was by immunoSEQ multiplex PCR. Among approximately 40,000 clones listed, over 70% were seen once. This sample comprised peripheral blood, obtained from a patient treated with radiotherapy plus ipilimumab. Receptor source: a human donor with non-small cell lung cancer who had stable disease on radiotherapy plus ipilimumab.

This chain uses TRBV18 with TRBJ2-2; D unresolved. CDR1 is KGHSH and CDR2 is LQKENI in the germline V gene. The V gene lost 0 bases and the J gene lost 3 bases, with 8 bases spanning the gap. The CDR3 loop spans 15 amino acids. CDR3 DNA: TGTGCCAGCTCACCACCGAACAGCTACACCGGGGAGCTGTTTTTT. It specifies CASSPPNSYTGELFF.

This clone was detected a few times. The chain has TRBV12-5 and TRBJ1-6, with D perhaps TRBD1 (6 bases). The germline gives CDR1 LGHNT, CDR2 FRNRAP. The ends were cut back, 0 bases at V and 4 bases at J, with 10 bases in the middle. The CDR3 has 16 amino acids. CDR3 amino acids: CASGLVQGTYNSPLHF. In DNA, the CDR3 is TGTGCTAGTGGTTTGGTACAGGGCACTTATAATTCACCCCTCCACTTT.

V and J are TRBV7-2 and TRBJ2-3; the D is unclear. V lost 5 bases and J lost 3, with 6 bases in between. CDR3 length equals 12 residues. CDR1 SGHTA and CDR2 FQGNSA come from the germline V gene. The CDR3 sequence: CASSRATDTQYF. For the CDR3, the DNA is TGTGCCAGCAGCCGGGCTACAGATACGCAGTATTTT.

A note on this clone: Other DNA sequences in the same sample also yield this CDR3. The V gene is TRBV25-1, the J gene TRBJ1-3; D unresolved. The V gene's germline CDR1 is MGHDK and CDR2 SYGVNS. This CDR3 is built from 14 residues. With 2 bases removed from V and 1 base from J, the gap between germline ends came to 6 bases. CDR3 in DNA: TGTGCCAGCAGTGAAGAGAGGTCTGGAAACACCATATATTTT. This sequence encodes CASSEERSGNTIYF.

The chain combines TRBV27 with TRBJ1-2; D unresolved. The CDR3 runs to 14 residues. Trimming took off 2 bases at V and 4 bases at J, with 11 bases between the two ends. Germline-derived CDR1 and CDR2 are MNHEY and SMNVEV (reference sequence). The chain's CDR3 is CASSLRPTSYGYTF. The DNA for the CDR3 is TGTGCCAGCAGTTTAAGGCCAACGAGCTATGGCTACACCTTC.

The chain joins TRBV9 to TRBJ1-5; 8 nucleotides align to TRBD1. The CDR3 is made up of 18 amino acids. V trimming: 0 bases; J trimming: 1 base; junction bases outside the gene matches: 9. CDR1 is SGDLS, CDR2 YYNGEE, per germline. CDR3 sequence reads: CASSVAQGAVASNQPQHF. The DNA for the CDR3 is TGTGCCAGCAGCGTAGCCCAGGGGGCTGTAGCAAGCAATCAGCCCCAGCATTTT.

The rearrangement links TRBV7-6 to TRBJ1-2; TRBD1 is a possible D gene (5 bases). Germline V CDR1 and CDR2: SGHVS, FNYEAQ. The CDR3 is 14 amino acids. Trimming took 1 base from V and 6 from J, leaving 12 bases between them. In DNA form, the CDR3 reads TGTGCCAGCAGCTTAGGGGGACGCGGTGATGGCTACACCTTC. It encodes CASSLGGRGDGYTF.

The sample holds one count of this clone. CDR3 bases: TGTGCCAGCAGCGGGGGGACAGAGAATTCACCCCTCCACTTT. Residues: CASSGGTENSPLHF. V usage is TRBV7-8 and J usage is TRBJ1-6; 7 bases match TRBD1. Germline V gene sequence: CDR1 SGHVS, CDR2 FQNEAQ. The CDR3 contains 14 residues. V was clipped by 5 bases and J by 7 bases; unmatched bases: 5. Variable domain in full (rest from reference TRBV7-8 and TRBJ1-6): GAGVSQSPRYKVAKRGQDVALRCDPISGHVSLFWYQQALGQGPEFLTYFQNEAQLDKSGLPSDRFFAERPEGSVSTLKIQRTQQEDSAVYLCASSGGTENSPLHFGNGTRLTVT.